Listed below are T cell receptor beta chains from one sample, sequenced in a study of OX40 agonist ivuxolimab in advanced cancers. Some clones are missing from TCRdb's copy, which holds only in-frame ones; the method was immunoSEQ multiplex PCR. The sample contains 55,000 to 70,000 clones, around 83% of which appear only once. The specimen was CD4+ or CD8+ T cells sorted from blood, collected in a trial of the OX40 agonist ivuxolimab. These receptors were collected from an adult with an advanced solid tumor such as melanoma, head and neck, liver or kidney cancer. Both conserved end residues are part of each CDR3. The D gene is left open where the match is weak. The size field is filled for only some rows; it gives once, few, many or a size class.

abundance,d_gene,v_gene,j_gene,len,CDR3aa,CDR3nt
NA,TRBD2,TRBV25-1,TRBJ2-1,16,CASSDGLAGGRDEQFF,TGTGCCAGCAGTGACGGACTAGCGGGGGGTCGAGATGAGCAGTTCTTC
NA,TRBD1,TRBV30,TRBJ2-5,13,CAWGAQGGETQYF,TGTGCCTGGGGGGCACAGGGGGGAGAGACCCAGTACTTC
NA,TRBD1,TRBV19,TRBJ2-4,14,CASRDRVAKNIQYF,TGTGCCAGTAGGGACAGGGTAGCCAAAAACATTCAGTACTTC
NA,NA,TRBV19,TRBJ1-5,17,CASKVDSVQGSNQPQHF,TGTGCCAGTAAGGTCGACTCTGTTCAGGGAAGCAATCAGCCCCAGCATTTT
NA,TRBD1,TRBV6-1,TRBJ1-2,15,CASRGQGAGNYGYTF,TGTGCCAGCAGAGGACAGGGGGCAGGGAACTATGGCTACACCTTC
NA,TRBD1,TRBV28,TRBJ1-6,13,CASSADRASPLHF,TGTGCCAGCAGTGCCGACAGGGCTTCACCCCTCCACTTT
NA,TRBD1,TRBV6-5,TRBJ1-6,15,CASSYSGQAFVPLHF,TGTGCCAGCAGTTACTCTGGACAGGCTTTCGTACCCCTCCACTTT
NA,NA,TRBV5-5,TRBJ2-6,19,CASSLLGGRPSSGANVLTF,TGTGCCAGCAGCTTGTTGGGGGGGCGCCCTAGCTCTGGGGCCAACGTCCTGACTTTC
NA,NA,TRBV27,TRBJ2-1,14,CASSLSYFNNEQFF,TGTGCCAGCAGTTTATCGTACTTCAACAATGAGCAGTTCTTC
NA,NA,TRBV5-6,TRBJ2-3,17,CASSLNRGRDSTDTQYF,TGTGCCAGCAGCTTGAATCGGGGGCGTGATAGCACAGATACGCAGTATTTT
NA,NA,TRBV7-7,TRBJ2-5,15,CASSLGVGFKETQYF,TGTGCCAGCAGCTTAGGGGTCGGGTTCAAAGAGACCCAGTACTTC
NA,TRBD2,TRBV7-2,TRBJ2-3,15,CASSFSGGRTDTQYF,TGTGCCAGCAGCTTTAGCGGGGGCCGCACAGATACGCAGTATTTT
NA,TRBD2,TRBV7-2,TRBJ2-7,17,CASSLISGGGSSYEQYF,TGTGCCAGCAGCTTAATTAGCGGGGGAGGCAGCTCCTACGAGCAGTACTTC
NA,TRBD2,TRBV6-4,TRBJ2-1,15,CASRKGTSGYNEQFF,TGTGCCAGCAGGAAAGGGACTAGCGGTTACAATGAGCAGTTCTTC
NA,NA,TRBV19,TRBJ2-5,14,CASSPKGQTGTQYF,TGTGCCAGTAGCCCTAAGGGTCAAACCGGGACCCAGTACTTC
NA,NA,TRBV18,TRBJ2-5,14,CASSPSSGEKTQYF,TGTGCCAGCTCACCAAGTTCTGGGGAGAAGACCCAGTACTTC
NA,TRBD1,TRBV10-1,TRBJ2-1,13,CASSEGGRDEQFF,TGCGCCAGCAGTGAAGGGGGCAGGGATGAGCAGTTCTTC
NA,NA,TRBV7-9,TRBJ1-1,11,CASSLFWPAFF,TGTGCCAGCAGCTTGTTTTGGCCGGCTTTCTTT
NA,TRBD2,TRBV5-1,TRBJ2-3,19,CASSSANLGLAASTDTQYF,TGCGCCAGCAGCAGCGCGAACCTCGGACTAGCGGCGAGCACAGATACGCAGTATTTT
NA,NA,TRBV5-1,TRBJ2-3,13,CASSLYNTDTQYF,TGCGCCAGCAGCTTGTACAACACAGATACGCAGTATTTT
NA,TRBD1,TRBV11-3,TRBJ2-3,15,CASSPWTGSTDTQYF,TGTGCCAGCAGCCCCTGGACAGGTAGCACAGATACGCAGTATTTT
NA,NA,TRBV6-5,TRBJ1-4,16,CASSYRPLGGNEKLFF,TGTGCCAGCAGTTACCGTCCGCTGGGAGGGAATGAAAAACTGTTTTTT
NA,NA,TRBV30,TRBJ1-1,11,CASREGTEAFF,TGTGCCTCGCGGGAGGGCACTGAAGCTTTCTTT
NA,NA,TRBV6-5,TRBJ2-7,14,CASSEIQGHGEQYF,TGTGCCAGCAGTGAAATCCAGGGGCATGGCGAGCAGTACTTC
NA,NA,TRBV14,TRBJ2-5,14,CASSLNRAQETQYF,TGTGCCAGCAGCCTTAACAGGGCGCAAGAGACCCAGTACTTC
NA,TRBD1,TRBV15,TRBJ1-5,14,CATSTRGLLQPQHF,TGTGCCACCAGCACTAGGGGGCTGCTCCAGCCCCAGCATTTT
NA,NA,TRBV5-6,TRBJ2-5,16,CASSPSLANYQETQYF,TGTGCCAGCAGCCCCAGCCTAGCGAACTACCAAGAGACCCAGTACTTC
NA,TRBD2,TRBV7-2,TRBJ2-2,16,CASSPGTSGGGGELFF,TGTGCCAGCAGCCCCGGGACTAGCGGGGGCGGCGGGGAGCTGTTTTTT
NA,TRBD2,TRBV15,TRBJ2-3,14,CATSPLAGADTQYF,TGTGCCACCAGCCCTTTAGCGGGGGCAGATACGCAGTATTTT
NA,NA,TRBV9,TRBJ2-3,14,CASSETTSTDTQYF,TGTGCCAGCAGCGAGACTACGTCCACAGATACGCAGTATTTT
NA,TRBD1,TRBV6-5,TRBJ1-2,15,CASSQPRQGLYGYTF,TGTGCCAGCAGTCAGCCGCGACAGGGTCTCTATGGCTACACCTTC
once,NA,TRBV9,TRBJ1-2,15,CASSVELRQNYGYTF,TGTGCCAGCAGCGTAGAGCTCAGGCAAAACTATGGCTACACCTTC
NA,TRBD2,TRBV9,TRBJ2-1,18,CASSIAGLAGGSYNEQFF,TGTGCCAGCAGCATAGCGGGACTAGCGGGGGGGTCCTACAATGAGCAGTTCTTC
NA,TRBD2,TRBV2,TRBJ2-3,15,CASVRLAGTADTQYF,TGTGCCAGCGTAAGACTAGCGGGGACGGCAGATACGCAGTATTTT
once,NA,TRBV6-5,TRBJ1-5,14,CASRTLGGNQPQHF,TGTGCCAGCAGAACCCTCGGGGGCAATCAGCCCCAGCATTTT
once,NA,TRBV7-2,TRBJ1-4,14,CASSQGRWQEKLFF,TGTGCCAGCAGCCAAGGTAGATGGCAGGAAAAACTGTTTTTT